One sample yielded the 15 T cell receptor beta chains listed below, sequenced in a study of blood T cell repertoires in COVID-19. This table comes from immunoSEQ multiplex PCR, and its TCRdb copy is limited to in-frame clones, with some not included. Of 130,000 to 150,000 clones listed, 88% are singletons. The sample taken for sequencing was peripheral blood. The receptors originated from a man aged 50-60 years with active or convalescent COVID-19.

This clone came up once. The chain carries TRBV28 and TRBJ1-1; TRBD1 might be the D (5 bases). Looked up from germline, CDR1 is MDHEN and CDR2 is SYDVKM. The V end lost 6 bases, the J end lost 2 bases, and 16 bases lay between the germline ends. The CDR3 is 15 residues long. The CDR3 region is CASRPSGVYNTEAFF. CDR3 nucleotide sequence: TGTGCCAGCAGACCCTCGGGGGTCTACAACACTGAAGCTTTCTTT.

The chain has TRBV4-1 and TRBJ2-1; 11 bases align to TRBD2. The junction had 2 bases not matched to a gene; V was cut back by 4 bases and J by 3 bases. Looked up from germline, CDR1 is MGHRA and CDR2 is YSYEKL. This CDR3 is built from 15 residues. The CDR3 DNA follows: TGCGCCAGCAGCCCGACTAGCGGGAACTACAATGAGCAGTTCTTC. Translation: CASSPTSGNYNEQFF.

V and J are TRBV7-2 and TRBJ2-7; tentatively, D is TRBD2 (5 bases). V dropped 2 bases and J dropped 2 bases, with 13 bases sitting between them. Germline V CDR1 and CDR2: SGHTA, FQGNSA. The CDR3 covers 15 residues. CDR3 bases: TGTGCCAGCAGCTTAATTACGGAGCGGACCTACGAGCAGTACTTC. Translating it yields CASSLITERTYEQYF.

The J gene is TRBJ2-3, the V gene TRBV9; D might be TRBD2 (6 bases). Germline CDR1 reads SGDLS; CDR2 reads YYNGEE. V was pared by 3 bases and J by 1 base, with 12 bases between. The CDR3 totals 15 residues. Here the CDR3 reads CASSGDLGGTDTQYF. In nucleotides, the CDR3 is TGTGCCAGCAGCGGGGACTTAGGTGGCACAGATACGCAGTATTTT.

The J gene is TRBJ2-2, the V gene TRBV7-9; TRBD1 aligns across 7 bases. The germline V gene encodes CDR1 SEHNR and CDR2 FQNEAQ (reference sequence). This CDR3 spans 13 amino acids. Germline trimming cut 10 bases from V and 7 bases from J; bases unmatched to any gene: 9. CDR3 protein: CANRQGLVGELFF. The CDR3 DNA sequence: TGTGCCAACCGACAGGGTTTGGTCGGGGAGCTGTTTTTT.

The chain has TRBV7-3 and TRBJ2-6; 7 bases are a match to TRBD1. CDR3 length equals 17 residues. The V gene end was trimmed by 4 bases and the J gene end by 4 bases; junction bases not matched to a gene: 10. Germline V CDR1 and CDR2: SGHTA, FQGTGA. DNA of the CDR3: TGTGCCAGCAGCTCACATAGACAGGGAGCCGGGGCCAACGTCCTGACTTTC. As protein: CASSSHRQGAGANVLTF. Together with reference TRBV7-3 and TRBJ2-6, the CDR3 gives the full variable domain: GAGVSQTPSNKVTEKGKYVELRCDPISGHTALYWYRQSLGQGPEFLIYFQGTGAADDSGLPNDRFFAVRPEGSVSTLKIQRTERGDSAVYLCASSSHRQGAGANVLTFGAGSRLTVL.

The chain joins TRBV19 to TRBJ1-1, with TRBD1 as a possible D gene (5 bases). V gave up 1 base and J gave up 4 bases, with 10 bases separating them. Germline assignment: CDR1 LNHDA and CDR2 SQIVND (reference sequence). There are 14 residues in the CDR3. CDR3 sequence reads: CASSIVGGPTEAFF. CDR3 DNA sequence: TGTGCCAGTAGTATAGTCGGGGGACCCACTGAAGCTTTCTTT.

A single count supports this clone. The same CDR3 also results from other DNA sequences found in this sample. The CDR3 coding sequence is TGTGCCAGCAGCTTATCTATATCTGGAAACACCATATATTTT. Translation: CASSLSISGNTIYF. The gene calls are TRBV7-8 and TRBJ1-3; no firm D call. V was shortened by 2 bases and J by 1 base, with 6 bases between the two germline ends. Germline CDR1 SGHVS, CDR2 FQNEAQ. The CDR3 sequence is 14 residues long.

The chain employs TRBV7-2 and TRBJ2-1; TRBD2 matches 14 bases. The germline gives CDR1 SGHTA, CDR2 FQGNSA. J lost 12 bases, V lost 2 bases, and 9 bases had no gene match. This CDR3 is 16 amino acids long. CDR3 amino acids: CASSLYGTSGSKGQFF. CDR3 DNA sequence: TGTGCCAGCAGCTTATATGGGACTAGCGGGAGCAAGGGGCAGTTCTTC.

The rearrangement joins TRBV11-2 to TRBJ2-7; weak D call: TRBD2 (5 bases). Deletions cut 0 bases from V and 7 bases from J, with 22 bases between. Germline-derived CDR1 and CDR2 are SGHAT and FQNNGV. CDR3 length: 17 amino acids. CDR3 sequence (DNA): TGTGCCAGCAGCTTAGATTCGAGCCTAGCAGCACTTCGGGAGCAGTACTTC. It encodes CASSLDSSLAALREQYF.

This chain uses TRBV28 with TRBJ2-1, with 12 bases identical to TRBD2. The V gene end was trimmed by 6 bases and the J gene end by 13 bases; junction bases not matched to a gene: 10. The CDR3 is 14 amino acids. Germline CDR1 reads MDHEN; CDR2 reads SYDVKM. The CDR3 nucleotides read TGTGCCAGCAGGAAGGGACTAGCGGGCAACGCCCAGTTCTTC. Its translation: CASRKGLAGNAQFF.

The chain couples TRBV19 to TRBJ1-2; 8 bases map to TRBD1. This CDR3 has 17 amino acids. J was trimmed by 3 bases and V by 9 bases; bases with no gene match: 18. Germline CDR1 LNHDA, CDR2 SQIVND (reference sequence). CDR3 DNA sequence: TGTGCCAGCACGACAGGGGCAGGGCGGAATGTGGACTATGGCTACACCTTC. Its translation: CASTTGAGRNVDYGYTF.

V usage is TRBV28 and J usage is TRBJ1-5; 8 bases fit TRBD1. CDR1 and CDR2 (germline): MDHEN, SYDVKM. V lost 6 bases to trimming and J lost 3 bases; unmatched junction nucleotides: 4. This CDR3 contains 14 residues. Here the CDR3 DNA reads TGTGCCAGCAGACGGACAGGGATCAATCAGCCCCAGCATTTT. Translated: CASRRTGINQPQHF.

The chain links TRBV14 to TRBJ2-1, with TRBD1 matching over 7 bases. V dropped 3 bases and J dropped 3; count of bases not matched to a gene: 8. The CDR3 consists of 16 residues. Germline V lookup: CDR1 SGHDN, CDR2 FVKESK. Here the CDR3 DNA reads TGTGCCAGCAGCCACTACTCCGGGACAGTCTACAATGAGCAGTTCTTC. Its translation: CASSHYSGTVYNEQFF.

The chain is built from TRBV29-1 and TRBJ2-1; no clear D. The CDR3 loop spans 11 amino acids. V dropped 4 bases and J dropped 4 bases, with 5 bases sitting between them. CDR1 and CDR2 from the germline V gene are SQVTM and ANQGSEA. The CDR3 region is CSVGGYNEQFF. The CDR3 nucleotides read TGCAGCGTTGGAGGATACAATGAGCAGTTCTTC.